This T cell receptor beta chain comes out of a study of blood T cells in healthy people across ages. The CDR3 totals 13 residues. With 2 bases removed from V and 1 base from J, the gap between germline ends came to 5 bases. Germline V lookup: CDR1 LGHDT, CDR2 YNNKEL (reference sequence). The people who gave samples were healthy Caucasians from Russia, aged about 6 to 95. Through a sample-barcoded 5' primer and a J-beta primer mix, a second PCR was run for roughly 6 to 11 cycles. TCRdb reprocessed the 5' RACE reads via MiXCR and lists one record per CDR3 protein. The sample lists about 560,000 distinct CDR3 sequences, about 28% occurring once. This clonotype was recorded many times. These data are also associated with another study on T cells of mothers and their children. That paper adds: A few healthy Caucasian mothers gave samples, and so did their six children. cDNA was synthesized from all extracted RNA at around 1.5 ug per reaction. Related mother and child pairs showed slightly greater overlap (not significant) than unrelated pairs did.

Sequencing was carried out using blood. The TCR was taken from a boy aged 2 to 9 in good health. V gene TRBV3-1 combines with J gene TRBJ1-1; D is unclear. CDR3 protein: CASSQRRNTEAFF. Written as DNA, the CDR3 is TGTGCCAGCAGCCAACGTCGGAACACTGAAGCTTTCTTT.